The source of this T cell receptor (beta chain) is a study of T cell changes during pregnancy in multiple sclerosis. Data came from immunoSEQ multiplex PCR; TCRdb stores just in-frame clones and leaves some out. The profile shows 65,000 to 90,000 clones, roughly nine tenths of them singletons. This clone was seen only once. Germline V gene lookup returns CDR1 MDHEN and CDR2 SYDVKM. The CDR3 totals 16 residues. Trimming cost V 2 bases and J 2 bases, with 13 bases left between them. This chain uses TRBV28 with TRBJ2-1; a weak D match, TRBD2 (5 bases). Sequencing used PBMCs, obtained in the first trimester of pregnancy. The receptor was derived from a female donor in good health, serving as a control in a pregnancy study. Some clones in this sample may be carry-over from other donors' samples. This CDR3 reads CASSLVATKTYNEQFF. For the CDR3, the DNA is TGTGCCAGCAGTTTAGTCGCGACTAAGACCTACAATGAGCAGTTCTTC.